This is a list of T cell receptor beta chains from one sample in a study of T cells in Graves' hyperthyroidism and ophthalmopathy. TCRdb re-called the multiplex PCR reads through MiXCR, storing one row per CDR3 protein. The repertoire holds a few hundred thousand distinct CDR3 sequences, with 46% as singletons. Material for sequencing was peripheral blood or thyroid tissue (not recorded which). These receptors were collected from an adult woman with Graves' disease, either hyperthyroidism or ophthalmopathy (not recorded which). CDR3s include the opening cysteine and the closing phenylalanine or tryptophan. Fields, in order: D gene, J gene, clone size, V gene, CDR3 protein, CDR3 DNA. A D gene is named only where the DNA matches it firmly. Clone size is given for some rows only: seen once, a few or many times, or a class if the clone is expanded.

-	TRBJ1-4	few	TRBV29-1	CSLIVNEKLFF	TGCAGCCTGATAGTGAATGAAAAACTGTTTTTT
TRBD1	TRBJ1-1	-	TRBV2	CASGRDRASTEAFF	TGTGCCAGCGGACGGGACAGGGCGAGCACTGAAGCTTTCTTT
-	TRBJ1-6	-	TRBV5-1	CASSSPLSPLHF	TGTGCCAGCAGCTCGCCCCTGTCACCCCTCCACTTT
TRBD1	TRBJ2-7	-	TRBV7-9	CASSSFQTGSSYEQYF	TGTGCCAGCAGTTCCTTCCAGACAGGGAGCTCCTACGAGCAGTACTTC
-	TRBJ1-1	few	TRBV4-1	CASSQDYPLGAEAFF	TGCGCCAGCAGCCAAGATTACCCCCTGGGGGCTGAAGCTTTCTTT
-	TRBJ1-4	-	TRBV7-8	CASSLGPLGGEKLFF	TGTGCCAGCAGCTTAGGTCCATTGGGAGGTGAAAAACTGTTTTTT
-	TRBJ1-1	-	TRBV10-3	CAISAQRGPNTEAFF	TGTGCCATCAGTGCCCAGCGGGGACCGAACACTGAAGCTTTCTTT
TRBD1	TRBJ2-7	once	TRBV2	CAISSRTGNEQYF	TGTGCCATCAGTTCTCGGACAGGGAACGAGCAGTACTTC
TRBD1	TRBJ1-1	many	TRBV10-2	CASSVQGGTEAFF	TGCGCCAGCAGTGTACAGGGGGGGACTGAAGCTTTCTTT
-	TRBJ1-1	once	TRBV29-1	CSVDNTEAFF	TGCAGCGTTGACAACACTGAAGCCTTCTTT
-	TRBJ1-4	-	TRBV14	CASSLTSRGDEATNEKLFF	TGTGCCAGCAGCCTCACAAGTAGAGGGGACGAGGCAACTAATGAAAAACTGTTTTTT
TRBD1	TRBJ2-7	-	TRBV10-3	CAISEILGQAHEQYF	TGTGCCATCAGTGAGATTTTGGGACAGGCCCACGAGCAGTACTTC
-	TRBJ2-7	-	TRBV5-1	CASSYGQEQYF	TGCGCCAGCAGCTACGGACAGGAGCAGTACTTC
-	TRBJ1-1	many	TRBV20-1	CSATPNARRRDTEAFF	TGCAGTGCAACCCCTAATGCCAGGAGGAGAGACACTGAAGCTTTCTTT
-	TRBJ2-7	-	TRBV20-1	CSARDPSVYEQYF	TGCAGTGCTAGAGACCCTTCCGTATACGAGCAGTACTTC
-	TRBJ1-5	-	TRBV20-1	CSAISEGDQPQHF	TGCAGTGCTATTTCGGAGGGGGATCAGCCCCAGCATTTT
-	TRBJ1-1	-	TRBV7-3	CASSIAGGRTEAFF	TGTGCCAGCAGCATAGCGGGAGGGCGGACTGAAGCTTTCTTT
-	TRBJ2-2	many	TRBV2	CASSFGQNTGELFF	TGTGCCAGCAGTTTTGGACAGAACACCGGGGAGCTGTTTTTT
TRBD2	TRBJ2-2	-	TRBV5-6	CASSDGGFGGVPGLAENTGELFF	TGTGCCAGCAGCGACGGAGGGTTTGGGGGCGTCCCGGGACTAGCGGAGAACACCGGGGAGCTGTTTTTT
-	TRBJ1-1	-	TRBV20-1	CSPRGTEAFF	TGCAGTCCCCGAGGCACTGAAGCTTTCTTT
-	TRBJ2-2	many	TRBV20-1	CSARVATNTGELFF	TGCAGTGCTAGAGTGGCCACCAACACCGGGGAGCTGTTTTTT
TRBD1	TRBJ2-7	-	TRBV5-1	CASSAQGSGGEQYF	TGCGCCAGCAGCGCACAGGGGTCAGGCGGGGAGCAGTACTTC
-	TRBJ1-2	many	TRBV10-3	CAISEDGYTF	TGTGCCATCAGTGAGGATGGCTACACCTTC
-	TRBJ1-5	-	TRBV10-3	CAIRRQVNQPQHF	TGTGCCATCAGGCGACAGGTCAATCAGCCCCAGCATTTT
-	TRBJ1-2	-	TRBV28	CASSTYGGFGYTF	TGTGCCAGCAGCACCTACGGGGGGTTTGGCTACACCTTC
-	TRBJ1-2	few	TRBV7-3	CASSPSDTLYGYTF	TGTGCCAGCAGCCCGTCCGACACCCTCTATGGCTACACCTTC
-	TRBJ2-5	-	TRBV29-1	CSAGGGETQYF	TGCAGCGCGGGGGGCGGGGAGACCCAGTACTTC
-	TRBJ2-7	-	TRBV2	CAGRRGAWGYEQYF	TGTGCCGGCCGGAGGGGGGCCTGGGGCTACGAGCAGTACTTC
-	TRBJ2-2	-	TRBV7-2	CASAMGYANTGELFF	TGTGCCAGTGCTATGGGGTACGCGAACACCGGGGAGCTGTTTTTT
-	TRBJ1-5	many	TRBV27	CASSTDGKNQPQHF	TGTGCCAGCAGCACAGACGGGAAGAATCAGCCCCAGCATTTT
-	TRBJ1-6	-	TRBV10-3	CAISEGANYNSPLHF	TGTGCCATCAGTGAGGGGGCTAACTATAATTCACCCCTCCACTTT
-	TRBJ1-3	many	TRBV19	CASSMTGTALGNTIYF	TGTGCCAGTAGTATGACGGGAACGGCTCTTGGAAACACCATATATTTT
TRBD2	TRBJ2-5	-	TRBV29-1	CSVGFLAGHQETQYF	TGCAGCGTTGGATTCCTAGCGGGCCACCAAGAGACCCAGTACTTC
-	TRBJ1-5	-	TRBV7-9	CASSQLSWGSNQPQHF	TGTGCCAGCAGCCAACTTTCGTGGGGAAGCAATCAGCCCCAGCATTTT
TRBD2	TRBJ2-7	-	TRBV7-4	CASSPFGTSGNEQYF	TGCGCCAGCAGCCCATTCGGGACTAGCGGGAACGAGCAGTACTTC
TRBD1	TRBJ2-1	-	TRBV9	CASSSPTGGNEQFF	TGTGCCAGCAGCTCGCCGACAGGGGGCAATGAGCAGTTCTTC
-	TRBJ1-6	-	TRBV5-1	CASSQDSYNSPLHF	TGCGCCAGCAGCCAAGACAGCTATAATTCACCCCTCCACTTT
-	TRBJ2-1	once	TRBV7-3	CASSLGVANEQFF	TGTGCCAGCAGCTTAGGGGTAGCCAATGAGCAGTTCTTC
-	TRBJ2-6	few	TRBV29-1	CSVYGTGGNSGANVLTF	TGCAGCGTCTACGGAACGGGGGGCAACTCTGGGGCCAACGTCCTGACTTTC
-	TRBJ1-1	many	TRBV20-1	CSAPRTENTEAFF	TGCAGTGCCCCGAGGACAGAGAACACTGAAGCTTTCTTT
-	TRBJ2-7	-	TRBV5-1	CAGEAYEQYF	TGCGCGGGGGAAGCTTACGAGCAGTACTTC
-	TRBJ2-5	-	TRBV7-9	CASSFPGRRETQYF	TGTGCCAGCAGTTTCCCGGGCAGGCGGGAGACCCAGTACTTC
-	TRBJ1-6	once	TRBV11-1	CASSSSAGGLASPLHF	TGTGCCAGCAGCTCCTCCGCCGGAGGGTTGGCTTCACCCCTCCACTTT
TRBD2	TRBJ2-7	-	TRBV6-4	CASSDGTSVVEQHF	TGTGCCAGCAGTGACGGGACTAGCGTGGTCGAGCAGCACTTC
TRBD1	TRBJ1-4	-	TRBV10-3	CAISTDRGEKLFF	TGTGCCATCAGTACTGACAGGGGAGAAAAACTGTTTTTT
TRBD2	TRBJ2-7	once	TRBV20-1	CSAHIRTSYEQYF	TGCAGTGCCCATATCCGGACTAGCTACGAGCAGTACTTC
TRBD1	TRBJ1-1	-	TRBV7-2	CASRNRGENTEAFF	TGTGCCAGCAGAAACAGGGGAGAGAACACTGAAGCTTTCTTT
-	TRBJ2-3	few	TRBV10-1	CASQADSTDTQYF	TGCGCCAGCCAAGCGGATAGCACAGATACGCAGTATTTT
-	TRBJ1-3	-	TRBV19	CASSIPAASGNTIYF	TGTGCCAGTAGTATCCCGGCGGCGTCTGGAAACACCATATATTTT
-	TRBJ1-6	-	TRBV3-1	CASSQEFHSPLHF	TGTGCCAGCAGCCAAGAGTTTCATTCACCCCTCCACTTT
-	TRBJ1-6	-	TRBV7-9	CASSSGPPVFGSPLHF	TGTGCCAGCAGCTCCGGTCCTCCCGTATTTGGCTCACCCCTCCACTTT
TRBD1	TRBJ1-5	-	TRBV2	CASSGGQGHNQPQHF	TGTGCCAGCAGTGGGGGACAGGGCCACAATCAGCCCCAGCATTTT
TRBD2	TRBJ2-5	once	TRBV10-1	CASSEFAGGTRVTQYF	TGCGCCAGCAGTGAGTTCGCGGGGGGGACTCGGGTGACCCAGTACTTC
-	TRBJ2-2	-	TRBV10-3	CAIGASGELFF	TGTGCCATCGGGGCTAGCGGGGAGCTGTTTTTT
-	TRBJ2-3	-	TRBV11-2	CASSWPATDTQYF	TGTGCCAGCAGCTGGCCGGCGACAGATACGCAGTATTTT
TRBD1	TRBJ1-1	once	TRBV7-9	CASSLGTGETEAFF	TGTGCCAGCAGCTTAGGGACAGGGGAGACTGAAGCTTTCTTT
TRBD1	TRBJ1-4	many	TRBV6-6	CASSGTENEKLFF	TGTGCCAGCAGTGGGACAGAGAATGAAAAACTGTTTTTT
TRBD1	TRBJ2-5	few	TRBV7-9	CASSLNRGLETQYF	TGTGCCAGCAGCTTGAACAGGGGATTAGAGACCCAGTACTTC
TRBD2	TRBJ2-4	-	TRBV20-1	CSASGLAGGLKYF	TGCAGTGCTAGTGGACTAGCGGGAGGCCTAAAGTACTTC